The text below deals with one T cell receptor beta chain. Looked up from germline, CDR1 is MGHDK and CDR2 is SYGVNS. This CDR3 has 14 residues. V trimming: 8 bases; J trimming: 2 bases; junction bases outside the gene matches: 6. This sample is part of a study of cytomegalovirus exposure and HLA in healthy donors. It was with 60 Vbeta and 13 Jbeta primers that the PCR ran. The protocol was immunoSEQ multiplex PCR, while the TCRdb copy is restricted to in-frame clones and leaves out a portion. Of roughly 100,000 clones listed, roughly 72% are singletons. This TCR was sampled from a man younger than 40 in good health and CMV-seropositive. The specimen sequenced was PBMCs. The chain combines TRBV25-1 with TRBJ2-5; TRBD1 aligns across 9 bases. The CDR3 DNA reads TGTGCCAGCGTTTTCGGGACAGGGCAAGAGACCCAGTACTTC. The encoded protein is CASVFGTGQETQYF.